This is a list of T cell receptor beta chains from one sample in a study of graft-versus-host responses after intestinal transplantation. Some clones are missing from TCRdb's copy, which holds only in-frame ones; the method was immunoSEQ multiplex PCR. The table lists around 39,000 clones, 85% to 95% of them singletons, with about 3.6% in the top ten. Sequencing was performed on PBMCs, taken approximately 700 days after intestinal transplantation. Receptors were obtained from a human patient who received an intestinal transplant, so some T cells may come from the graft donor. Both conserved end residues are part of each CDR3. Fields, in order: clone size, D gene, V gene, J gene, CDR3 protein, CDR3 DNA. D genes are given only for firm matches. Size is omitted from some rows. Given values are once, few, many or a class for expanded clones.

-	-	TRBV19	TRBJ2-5	CASSIAQTGLIQETQYF	TGTGCCAGTAGTATAGCTCAGACCGGACTGATCCAAGAGACCCAGTACTTC
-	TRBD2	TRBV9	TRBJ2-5	CASSVTSGAQETQYF	TGTGCCAGCAGCGTAACTAGCGGGGCGCAAGAGACCCAGTACTTC
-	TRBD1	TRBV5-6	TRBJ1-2	CASSFERDRALNYGYTF	TGTGCCAGCAGCTTTGAGCGGGACAGAGCGCTTAACTATGGCTACACCTTC
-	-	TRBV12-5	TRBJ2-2	CASGLVAGRTGELFF	TGTGCTAGTGGTTTGGTAGCAGGGCGTACCGGGGAGCTGTTTTTT
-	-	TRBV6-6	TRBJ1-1	CASSYRQGEAFF	TGTGCCAGCAGTTACCGGCAGGGAGAAGCTTTCTTT
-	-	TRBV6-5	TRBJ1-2	CASSYGGAGYTF	TGTGCCAGCAGTTATGGAGGGGCTGGCTACACCTTC
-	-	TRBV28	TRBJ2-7	CASSSTGTEQYF	TGTGCCAGCAGTTCCACAGGGACGGAGCAGTACTTC
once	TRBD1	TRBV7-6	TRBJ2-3	CASSLASQGASPDTQYF	TGTGCCAGCAGCTTAGCCTCACAGGGGGCTTCACCAGATACGCAGTATTTT
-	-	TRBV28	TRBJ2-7	CATLQPRASYEQYF	TGTGCCACCCTCCAGCCACGGGCCTCCTACGAGCAGTACTTC
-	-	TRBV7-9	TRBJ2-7	CASSTRHEIYEQYF	TGTGCCAGCAGCACAAGGCACGAGATCTACGAGCAGTACTTC
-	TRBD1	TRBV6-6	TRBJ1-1	CASSYSGTGDLFFF	TGTGCCAGCAGTTACTCCGGGACAGGGGATTTGTTTTTCTTT
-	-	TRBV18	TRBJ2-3	CASSPPMGTDTQYF	TGTGCCAGCTCACCACCGATGGGCACAGATACGCAGTATTTT
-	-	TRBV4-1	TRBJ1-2	CASSQESVGGHFGYTF	TGCGCCAGCAGCCAAGAATCAGTCGGAGGGCACTTTGGCTACACCTTC
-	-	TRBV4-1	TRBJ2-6	CASSQEPSSGANVLTF	TGCGCCAGCAGCCAAGAACCAAGCTCTGGGGCCAACGTCCTGACTTTC
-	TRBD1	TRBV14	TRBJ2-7	CASSDGQAGYYEQYF	TGTGCCAGCAGTGACGGACAGGCGGGCTACTACGAGCAGTACTTC
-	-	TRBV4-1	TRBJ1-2	CASTQVPDGMNYGYTF	TGCGCCAGCACTCAAGTCCCCGACGGCATGAACTATGGCTACACCTTC
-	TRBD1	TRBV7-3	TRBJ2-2	CASSSGQSYTGELFF	TGTGCCAGCAGCTCGGGACAGTCGTACACCGGGGAGCTGTTTTTT
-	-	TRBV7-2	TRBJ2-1	CASSLGRNEQFF	TGTGCCAGCAGCTTAGGGAGGAATGAGCAGTTCTTC
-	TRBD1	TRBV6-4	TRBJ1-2	CASSEGGDYGYTF	TGTGCCAGCAGTGAAGGGGGCGACTATGGCTACACCTTC
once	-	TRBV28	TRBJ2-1	CASSVREGPSSYNEQFF	TGTGCCAGCAGTGTACGAGAGGGGCCTTCTTCCTACAATGAGCAGTTCTTC
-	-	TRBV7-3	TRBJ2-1	CASSLTNYNEQFF	TGTGCCAGCAGCTTAACGAACTACAATGAGCAGTTCTTC
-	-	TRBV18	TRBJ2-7	CASSPDGGLIFYEQYF	TGTGCCAGCTCACCTGACGGGGGGCTTATATTTTACGAGCAGTACTTC
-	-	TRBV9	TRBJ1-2	CASSVGGLNNYGYTF	TGTGCCAGCAGCGTAGGGGGACTTAACAACTATGGCTACACCTTC
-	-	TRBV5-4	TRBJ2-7	CASSSSYEQYF	TGTGCCAGCAGCTCTTCCTACGAGCAGTACTTC
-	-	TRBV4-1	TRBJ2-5	CASSQEPAGQETQYF	TGCGCCAGCAGCCAAGAACCAGCTGGGCAAGAGACCCAGTACTTC
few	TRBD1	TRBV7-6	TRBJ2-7	CASSPDRDHEQYF	TGTGCCAGCAGCCCGGACAGGGACCACGAGCAGTACTTC
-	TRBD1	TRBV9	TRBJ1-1	CASSDLSGTGEAFF	TGTGCCAGCAGCGACCTCTCCGGGACAGGTGAAGCTTTCTTT
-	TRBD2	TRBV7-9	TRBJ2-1	CASSFTSGPYNEQFF	TGTGCCAGCAGCTTTACTAGCGGGCCCTACAATGAGCAGTTCTTC
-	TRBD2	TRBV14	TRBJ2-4	CASSYQGLKNIQYF	TGTGCCAGCAGCTACCAGGGACTAAAAAACATTCAGTACTTC
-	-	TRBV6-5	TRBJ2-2	CASSYARGSAGELFF	TGTGCCAGCAGTTACGCGCGGGGTTCGGCCGGGGAGCTGTTTTTT
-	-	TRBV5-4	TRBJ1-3	CASSLQGVASGNTIYF	TGTGCCAGCAGCTTACAGGGAGTAGCTTCTGGAAACACCATATATTTT
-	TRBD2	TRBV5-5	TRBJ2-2	CASDRRGGTGELFF	TGTGCCAGCGACCGGAGGGGAGGGACCGGGGAGCTGTTTTTT
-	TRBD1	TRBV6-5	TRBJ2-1	CASSTRTGALNEQFF	TGTGCCAGCAGTACGCGGACAGGGGCGCTCAATGAGCAGTTCTTC
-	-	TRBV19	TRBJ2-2	CASSLRARELFF	TGTGCCAGTAGTTTGAGGGCCCGGGAGCTGTTTTTT